These 12 T cell receptor beta chains came from one sample sequenced in a study of T cells of healthy individuals. In TCRdb, the 5' RACE reads were re-called with MiXCR into one record per CDR3 protein. The sample holds about 63,000 distinct CDR3 sequences; around 15% are singletons and the top ten take about 4.7%. Receptors originate from a human donor in good health.

This clonotype was counted only a few times. The V and J genes are TRBV2 and TRBJ1-5; D gene uncertain. In germline, CDR1 is SNHLY, CDR2 FYNNEI. The germline V and J ends were trimmed by 3 bases and 0 bases, with 9 bases remaining between them. The CDR3 length is 15 residues. CDR3: CASSDDKYSNQPQHF. Here the CDR3 DNA reads TGTGCCAGCAGTGACGACAAGTATAGCAATCAGCCCCAGCATTTT.

This clonotype is medium-sized by share. The V gene is TRBV11-2, the J gene TRBJ2-7; D remains unclear. CDR1 is SGHAT and CDR2 is FQNNGV in the germline V gene. V dropped 3 bases and J dropped 2 bases, with 8 bases sitting between them. The CDR3 is 13 amino acids. The CDR3 coding sequence is TGTGCCAGCAGCTTTAACCTTGCCTACGAGCAGTACTTC. This codes for CASSFNLAYEQYF.

This clonotype occurred a few times. The gene calls are TRBV10-3 and TRBJ1-1, with D unresolved. CDR1 ENHRY and CDR2 SYGVKD come from the germline V gene. Trimming took 4 bases from V and 0 from J, leaving 6 bases between them. CDR3 length equals 13 residues. CDR3 bases: TGTGCCATCAGTGTCGAGGTGAACACTGAAGCTTTCTTT. Translation: CAISVEVNTEAFF.

This clonotype was counted between two and nine times. This rearrangement joins TRBV7-9 to TRBJ2-1; 8 bases fit TRBD1. Per germline, CDR1 SEHNR and CDR2 FQNEAQ (reference sequence). The CDR3 spans 16 residues. Germline trimming cut 5 bases from V and 5 bases from J; bases unmatched to any gene: 11. The CDR3 DNA follows: TGTGCCAGCAGCAAGACTGACAGGGGAAAAAACAATGAGCAGTTCTTC. Residues: CASSKTDRGKNNEQFF.

This clonotype came up a few times. The gene calls are TRBV3-1 and TRBJ2-3; no definite D call. Germline V gives CDR1 LGHDT, CDR2 YNNKEL (reference sequence). This CDR3 comprises 19 residues. The V and J ends lost 0 bases and 0 bases respectively, with 19 bases between them. CDR3 region: CASSQDFVWGKTSTDTQYF. The CDR3 nucleotides read TGTGCCAGCAGCCAAGATTTTGTTTGGGGTAAAACTAGCACAGATACGCAGTATTTT.

This clonotype appeared a few times. The V and J genes are TRBV5-4 and TRBJ2-7; TRBD2 agrees at 10 bases. The CDR3 sequence is 14 residues long. The germline gives CDR1 SGHNT, CDR2 YYREEE (reference sequence). The V segment lost 0 bases and the J segment 6 bases; nucleotides outside the gene matches: 3. The CDR3 protein is CASSLDSGRFEQYF. DNA of the CDR3: TGTGCCAGCAGCTTGGATAGCGGGAGGTTCGAGCAGTACTTC.

The table lists this clonotype with a few counts. The rearrangement joins TRBV2 to TRBJ1-2, with 7 bases that match TRBD1. J lost 1 base, V lost 7 bases, and 0 bases had no gene match. The CDR3 covers 12 residues. Germline loops: CDR1 SNHLY, CDR2 FYNNEI. CDR3 amino acids: CASTGGNYGYTF. The CDR3 DNA follows: TGTGCCAGCACAGGGGGTAACTATGGCTACACCTTC.

The chain has TRBV11-2 and TRBJ2-3; 9 bases align to TRBD2. Germline V gene data show CDR1 as SGHAT and CDR2 as FQNNGV. Trimming removed 6 bases from V and 2 bases from J; junction bases left unmatched: 15. This CDR3 has 18 amino acids. CDR3 amino acids: CASSFEGVSGGPTDTQYF. The CDR3 nucleotides read TGTGCCAGCAGTTTTGAAGGAGTAAGCGGGGGGCCCACAGATACGCAGTATTTT.

In this sample, this clonotype turned up many times. J is TRBJ1-1 and V is TRBV25-1, with 8 bases lining up with TRBD1. V shed 7 bases, J shed 4 bases, and the junction held 5 bases outside the gene matches. From germline, CDR1 is MGHDK and CDR2 SYGVNS. The CDR3 extends over 13 amino acids. The CDR3 reads CASMQGARTEAFF. CDR3 bases: TGTGCCAGCATGCAGGGGGCTCGCACTGAAGCTTTCTTT.

The chain carries TRBV7-2 and TRBJ2-3; 8 bases are shared with TRBD2. The germline V gene has CDR1 SGHTA and CDR2 FQGNSA. The length of the CDR3 is 15 residues. Germline trimming cut 2 bases from V and 6 bases from J; bases unmatched to any gene: 7. The CDR3: CASSLPGGPGDTQYF. The DNA for the CDR3 is TGTGCCAGCAGCTTACCGGGGGGGCCCGGCGATACGCAGTATTTT.

This clonotype was detected only a few times. V usage is TRBV7-3 and J usage is TRBJ2-1; no clear D. The germline gives CDR1 SGHTA, CDR2 FQGTGA. With 4 bases removed from V and 8 bases from J, the gap between germline ends came to 15 bases. CDR3 length: 14 residues. The CDR3 DNA reads as TGTGCCAGCAGCTACTCTGGGATGGCGGATGAGCAGTTCTTC. The encoded protein is CASSYSGMADEQFF.

This clonotype was found a few times. The gene calls are TRBV5-1 and TRBJ1-6; 9 nucleotides match TRBD1. The CDR3 loop spans 14 amino acids. The germline V gene encodes CDR1 SGHRS and CDR2 YFSETQ. J was trimmed by 8 bases and V by 3 bases; bases with no gene match: 3. The CDR3 spells CASSSTGGYSPLHF. CDR3 nucleotides: TGCGCCAGCAGCTCAACAGGGGGCTATTCACCCCTCCACTTT. The full variable domain, in which reference TRBV5-1 and TRBJ1-6 provide the parts outside the CDR3, is KAGVTQTPRYLIKTRGQQVTLSCSPISGHRSVSWYQQTPGQGLQFLFEYFSETQRNKGNFPGRFSGRQFSNSRSEMNVSTLELGDSALYLCASSSTGGYSPLHFGNGTRLTVT.